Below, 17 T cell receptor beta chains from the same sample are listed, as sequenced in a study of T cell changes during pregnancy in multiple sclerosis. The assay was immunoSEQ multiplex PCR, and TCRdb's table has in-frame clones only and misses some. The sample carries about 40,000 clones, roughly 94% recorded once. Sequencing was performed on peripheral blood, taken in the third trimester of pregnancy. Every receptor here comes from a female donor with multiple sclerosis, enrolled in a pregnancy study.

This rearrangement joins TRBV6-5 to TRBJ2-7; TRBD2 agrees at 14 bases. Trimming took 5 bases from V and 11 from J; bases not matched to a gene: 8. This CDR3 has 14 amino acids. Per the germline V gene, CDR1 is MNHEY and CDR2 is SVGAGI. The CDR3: CASSPGTSGGSKYF. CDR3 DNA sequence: TGTGCCAGCAGTCCCGGGACTAGCGGGGGATCTAAGTACTTC.

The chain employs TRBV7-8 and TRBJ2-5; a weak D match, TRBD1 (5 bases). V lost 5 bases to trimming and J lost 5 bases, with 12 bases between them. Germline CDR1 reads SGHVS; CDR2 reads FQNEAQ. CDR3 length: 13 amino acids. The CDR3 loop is CASSRQFGETQYF. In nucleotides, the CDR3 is TGTGCCAGCAGCCGACAGTTCGGGGAGACCCAGTACTTC.

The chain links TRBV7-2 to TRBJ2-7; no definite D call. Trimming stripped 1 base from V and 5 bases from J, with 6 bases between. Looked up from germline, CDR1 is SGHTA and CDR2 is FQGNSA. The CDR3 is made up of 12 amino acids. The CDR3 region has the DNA TGTGCCAGCAGCTTAGATAGCCACGAGCAGTACTTC. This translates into CASSLDSHEQYF.

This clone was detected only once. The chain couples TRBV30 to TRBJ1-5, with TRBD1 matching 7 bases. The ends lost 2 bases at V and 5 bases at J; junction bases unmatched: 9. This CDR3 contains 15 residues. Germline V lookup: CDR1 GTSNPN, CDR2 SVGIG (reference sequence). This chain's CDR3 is CAWSPGTAAYQPQHF. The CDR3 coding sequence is TGTGCCTGGAGTCCCGGGACAGCCGCTTATCAGCCCCAGCATTTT.

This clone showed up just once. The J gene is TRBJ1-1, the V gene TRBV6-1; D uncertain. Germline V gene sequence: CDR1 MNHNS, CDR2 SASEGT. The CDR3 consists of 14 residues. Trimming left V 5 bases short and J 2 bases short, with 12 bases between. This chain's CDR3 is CASSQTKENTEAFF. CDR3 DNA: TGTGCCAGCAGTCAGACAAAAGAAAACACTGAAGCTTTCTTT.

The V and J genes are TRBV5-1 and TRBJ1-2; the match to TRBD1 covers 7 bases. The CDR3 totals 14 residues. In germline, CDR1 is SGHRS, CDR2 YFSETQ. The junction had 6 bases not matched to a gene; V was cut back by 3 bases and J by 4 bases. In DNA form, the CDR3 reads TGCGCCAGCAGCTCCCGGGACAGAAGCTATGGCTACACCTTC. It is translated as CASSSRDRSYGYTF.

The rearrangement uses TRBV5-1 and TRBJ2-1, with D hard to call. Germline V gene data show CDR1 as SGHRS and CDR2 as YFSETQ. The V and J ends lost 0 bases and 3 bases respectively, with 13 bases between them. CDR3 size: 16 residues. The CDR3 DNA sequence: TGCGCCAGCAGCTTGGAAGCCGAAGACTTCTACAATGAGCAGTTCTTC. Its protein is CASSLEAEDFYNEQFF.

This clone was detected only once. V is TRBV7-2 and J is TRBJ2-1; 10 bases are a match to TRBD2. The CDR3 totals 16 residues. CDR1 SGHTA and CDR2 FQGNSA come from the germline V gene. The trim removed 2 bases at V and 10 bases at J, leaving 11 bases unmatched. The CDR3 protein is CASSLMSAGGPREQFF. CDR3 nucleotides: TGTGCCAGCAGCTTAATGTCAGCGGGGGGGCCCAGGGAGCAGTTCTTC.

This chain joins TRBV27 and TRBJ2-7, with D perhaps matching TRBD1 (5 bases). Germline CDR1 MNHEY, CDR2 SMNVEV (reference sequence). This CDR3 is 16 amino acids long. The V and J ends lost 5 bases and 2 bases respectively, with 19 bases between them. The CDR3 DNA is TGTGCCAGCAGTGCTCCCCAGGGTAGCACCCCCTACGAGCAGTACTTC. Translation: CASSAPQGSTPYEQYF.

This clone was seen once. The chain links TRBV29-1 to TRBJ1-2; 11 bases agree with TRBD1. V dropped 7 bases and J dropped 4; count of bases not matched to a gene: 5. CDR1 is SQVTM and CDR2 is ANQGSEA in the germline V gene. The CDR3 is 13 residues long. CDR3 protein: CSAGTGGFYGYTF. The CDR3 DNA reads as TGCAGCGCGGGGACAGGGGGATTCTATGGCTACACCTTC. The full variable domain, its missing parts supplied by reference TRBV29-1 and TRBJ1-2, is SAVISQKPSRDICQRGTSLTIQCQVDSQVTMMFWYRQQPGQSLTLIATANQGSEATYESGFVIDKFPISRPNLTFSTLTVSNMSPEDSSIYLCSAGTGGFYGYTFGSGTRLTVV.

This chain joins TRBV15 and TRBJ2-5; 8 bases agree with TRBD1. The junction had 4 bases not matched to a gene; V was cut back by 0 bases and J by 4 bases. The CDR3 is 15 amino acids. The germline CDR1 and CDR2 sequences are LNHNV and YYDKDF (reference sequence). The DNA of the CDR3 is TGTGCCACCAGCAGAGACAGGGGGCTCGGAGAGACCCAGTACTTC. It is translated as CATSRDRGLGETQYF.

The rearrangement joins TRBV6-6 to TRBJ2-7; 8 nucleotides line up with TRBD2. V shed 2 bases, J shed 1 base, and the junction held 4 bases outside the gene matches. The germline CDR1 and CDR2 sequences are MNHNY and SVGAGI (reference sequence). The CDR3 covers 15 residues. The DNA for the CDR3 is TGTGCCAGCAGTTACCAGGGACTAGATTCCTACGAGCAGTACTTC. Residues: CASSYQGLDSYEQYF.

The CDR3 loop reads CASSLLPQGGHGYTF. The CDR3 DNA reads TGCGCCAGCAGCCTCCTGCCCCAGGGGGGTCATGGCTACACCTTC. This chain uses TRBV4-1 with TRBJ1-2; 7 bases are shared with TRBD1. This CDR3 contains 15 residues. Per germline, CDR1 MGHRA and CDR2 YSYEKL. With V trimmed by 4 bases and J by 6 bases, 11 bases remained unmatched.

The CDR3, as DNA: TGTGCCAGCAGCTCAGGACAGTACCCTGAAGCTTTCTTT. Its protein product is CASSSGQYPEAFF. This chain links TRBV11-3 with TRBJ1-1, with a tentative D call TRBD1 (6 bases). Germline CDR1 and CDR2: SGHNT and YENEEA. The V end was cut by 4 bases, the J end by 6 bases, with 12 bases between. The CDR3 runs 13 residues.

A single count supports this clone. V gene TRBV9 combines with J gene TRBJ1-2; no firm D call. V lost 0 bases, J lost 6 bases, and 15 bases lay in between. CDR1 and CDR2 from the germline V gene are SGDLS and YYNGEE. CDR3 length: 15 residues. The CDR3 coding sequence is TGTGCCAGCAGCGTAGGTTATGAGTTTGAAGATGGCTACACCTTC. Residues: CASSVGYEFEDGYTF.

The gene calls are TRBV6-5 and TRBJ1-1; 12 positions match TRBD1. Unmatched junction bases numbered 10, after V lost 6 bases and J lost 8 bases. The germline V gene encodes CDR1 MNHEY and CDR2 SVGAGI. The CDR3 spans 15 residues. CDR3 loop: CASRTTGTGGGEAFF. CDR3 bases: TGTGCCAGCAGAACGACCGGGACAGGGGGCGGGGAAGCTTTCTTT.

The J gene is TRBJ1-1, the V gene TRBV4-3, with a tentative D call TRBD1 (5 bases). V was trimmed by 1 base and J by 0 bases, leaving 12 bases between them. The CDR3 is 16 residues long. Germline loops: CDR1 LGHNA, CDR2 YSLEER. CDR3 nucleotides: TGCGCCAGCAGCCAAGTCTTTGGGGCTTTGAACACTGAAGCTTTCTTT. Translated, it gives CASSQVFGALNTEAFF.